The rows below give T cell receptor beta chains drawn from one sample of a study of PD-L1 blockade in urothelial cancer. Sequencing was performed with immunoSEQ multiplex PCR; in TCRdb, only in-frame clones are kept and a portion is missing. The sample consists of 28,000 or so clones, roughly 90% of them appearing once. Sequencing was performed on PBMCs, taken around atezolizumab (anti-PD-L1) treatment. The receptors come from a man between 60 and 75 years old with urothelial cancer. Both conserved end residues are part of each CDR3. Fields, in order: clone size, D gene, V gene, J gene, CDR3 DNA, CDR3 protein. A D gene is named only where the DNA matches it firmly. Clone size, where shown, is once, few, many, or a class for clones that have expanded.

>NA|NA|TRBV14|TRBJ1-3
TGTGCCAGCAGCCAAGTGACGGGGACTGGAAACACCATATATTTT
CASSQVTGTGNTIYF
>NA|TRBD1|TRBV19|TRBJ2-7
TGTGCCAGTAGTACAACCCAACAGGGGCTAGGGGCCTACGAGCAGTACTTC
CASSTTQQGLGAYEQYF
>NA|NA|TRBV2|TRBJ1-4
TGTGCCAGCGAAGAGGAGATCGGTGAAAAACTGTTTTTT
CASEEEIGEKLFF
>NA|TRBD1|TRBV5-1|TRBJ1-2
TGCGCCAGCAGCCCACAGGGGGCACCCAATGGCTACACCTTC
CASSPQGAPNGYTF
>NA|NA|TRBV25-1|TRBJ2-2
TGTGCCAGCAAACGGGACACAGGGAGGGGCGGGGAGCTGTTTTTT
CASKRDTGRGGELFF
>once|NA|TRBV5-1|TRBJ1-5
TGCGCCAGCAGCCCCGGTCCGAATCAGCCCCAGCATTTT
CASSPGPNQPQHF
>NA|TRBD1|TRBV29-1|TRBJ1-1
TGCAGCGCTGAGAGACAGGGCGGGATGAACACTGAAGCTTTCTTT
CSAERQGGMNTEAFF
>NA|TRBD1|TRBV7-2|TRBJ1-4
TGTGCCAGCAGCCCTAGGACAGGGGGCCTTAATGAAAAACTGTTTTTT
CASSPRTGGLNEKLFF
>NA|TRBD2|TRBV5-1|TRBJ2-5
TGCGCCAGCAGCGTAGCGGGAGCAGGAGAGACCCAGTACTTC
CASSVAGAGETQYF
>NA|TRBD2|TRBV29-1|TRBJ2-6
TGCAGCGTTGAGGGAGGGTCCGGGGCCAACGTCCTGACTTTC
CSVEGGSGANVLTF
>NA|TRBD2|TRBV7-2|TRBJ2-2
TGTGCCAGCAGCTTACGGCCCTCGGTAGCGGGAGAGGGCACCGGGGAGCTGTTTTTT
CASSLRPSVAGEGTGELFF
>NA|TRBD1|TRBV7-2|TRBJ1-5
TGTGCCAGCAGCTCCCCGGACAGGGAGAGCAATCAGCCCCAGCATTTT
CASSSPDRESNQPQHF
>NA|NA|TRBV29-1|TRBJ1-1
TGCAGCGTTGAAGAGGGCTGGAAGGGCCGGGGTTCTGAAGCTTTCTTT
CSVEEGWKGRGSEAFF
>NA|NA|TRBV5-4|TRBJ2-6
TGTGCCAGCAGCCTATCGTCTTCTGGGGCCAACGTCCTGACTTTC
CASSLSSSGANVLTF
>NA|NA|TRBV5-1|TRBJ1-1
TGCGCCAGCAGCTTAGGCACAGTGAACACTGAAGCTTTCTTT
CASSLGTVNTEAFF
>NA|TRBD1|TRBV15|TRBJ1-6
TGTGCCACCAGCACTATTGACAGGGCTAATTCACCCCTCCACTTT
CATSTIDRANSPLHF
>NA|TRBD2|TRBV4-1|TRBJ2-2
TGCGCCAGCAGGGCGGGAGGGACCGGGGAGCTGTTTTTT
CASRAGGTGELFF
>NA|TRBD1|TRBV11-1|TRBJ1-1
TGTGCCAGCAGCCACCGGGACAGGGTGGCTGAAGCTTTCTTT
CASSHRDRVAEAFF
>NA|NA|TRBV4-1|TRBJ2-3
TGCGCCAGCAGCCAAGTCGGGGATGGCACAGATACGCAGTATTTT
CASSQVGDGTDTQYF
>NA|TRBD2|TRBV7-8|TRBJ2-5
TGTGCCAGCAGCTTAGGGATGACTAGCGGGGGGGTAGAGACCCAGTACTTC
CASSLGMTSGGVETQYF
>NA|TRBD1|TRBV11-1|TRBJ2-7
TGTGCCAGCAGCTTAGCGGGGAACAGGGGTCGCTACGAGCAGTACTTC
CASSLAGNRGRYEQYF
>NA|TRBD1|TRBV19|TRBJ1-3
TGTGCCAGTAGAACCACCGGACAGGGTTCTGGAAACACCATATATTTT
CASRTTGQGSGNTIYF
>NA|NA|TRBV5-1|TRBJ1-2
TGCGCCAGCAGCTTGGACGTAGGGGGAGACGGCTACACCTTC
CASSLDVGGDGYTF
>NA|NA|TRBV30|TRBJ1-1
TGTGCCTGGAGTCGGGGGGCCACTGAAGCTTTCTTT
CAWSRGATEAFF
>NA|TRBD2|TRBV9|TRBJ2-1
TGTGCCAGCAGCCTGGGGACTAGCGGGGGCCGGAGCTCCTACAATGAGCAGTTCTTC
CASSLGTSGGRSSYNEQFF
>NA|NA|TRBV6-6|TRBJ2-3
TGTGCCAGCAGCCGAGTAGCAGATACGCAGTATTTT
CASSRVADTQYF
>few|TRBD2|TRBV6-6|TRBJ2-1
TGTGCCAGCAGTCCGATAGCGGGCTCCTACAATGAGCAGTTCTTC
CASSPIAGSYNEQFF
>NA|NA|TRBV14|TRBJ2-5
TGTGCCAGCAGCCCGACATTCCAGTACCAAGAGACCCAGTACTTC
CASSPTFQYQETQYF
>NA|NA|TRBV5-1|TRBJ2-7
TGCGCCAGCAGCTTGTCTAACTACGAGCAGTACTTC
CASSLSNYEQYF
>NA|NA|TRBV7-2|TRBJ1-1
TGTGCCAGCAGCTCAGGGATTTCGGCTTTCTTT
CASSSGISAFF
>NA|NA|TRBV4-3|TRBJ1-5
TGCGCCAGCAGCCTAGACGTCTATAGCAATCAGCCCCAGCATTTT
CASSLDVYSNQPQHF
>NA|TRBD2|TRBV4-1|TRBJ2-5
TGCGCCAGCAGCCATGAACCTCCGACTAGCGGGGGGGATGGGGAGACCCAGTACTTC
CASSHEPPTSGGDGETQYF
>NA|NA|TRBV5-6|TRBJ2-7
TGTGCCAGCAGCTTCGGCCCTGACAAGCAGTACTTC
CASSFGPDKQYF
>NA|NA|TRBV10-1|TRBJ2-6
TGCGCCAGCAGTGACGCACGGGATGGGGCCAACGTCCTGACTTTC
CASSDARDGANVLTF
>NA|NA|TRBV5-6|TRBJ2-7
TGTGCCAGCAGCTTGGTTTTTTTCCGGGGTTCCGCCTACGAGCAGTACTTC
CASSLVFFRGSAYEQYF
>NA|TRBD1|TRBV18|TRBJ1-3
TGTGCCAGCTCACCCGGCACAGGGGGGCCCTCTGGAAACACCATATATTTT
CASSPGTGGPSGNTIYF
>once|NA|TRBV6-6|TRBJ2-1
TGTGCCAGCAGTCGGCCTTCGGGGTCCTACAATGAGCAGTTCTTC
CASSRPSGSYNEQFF
>NA|NA|TRBV29-1|TRBJ1-4
TGCAGCGGGGGCAATGAAAAACTGTTTTTT
CSGGNEKLFF
>NA|NA|TRBV6-1|TRBJ2-7
TGTGCCAGCAGTGTCTGGACAGAGGCCTACGAGCAGTACTTC
CASSVWTEAYEQYF
>NA|TRBD2|TRBV6-1|TRBJ2-1
TGTGCCAGCAGTGAACTTACTAGCGCACGGAATGAGCAGTTCTTC
CASSELTSARNEQFF
>medium-sized|TRBD2|TRBV30|TRBJ2-5
TGTGCCTGGGGACTAGCGGGGGTGCAGACCCAGTACTTC
CAWGLAGVQTQYF
>NA|NA|TRBV6-5|TRBJ1-2
TGTGCCAGCAGTTCCTCTAGATTTGGCTACACCTTC
CASSSSRFGYTF
>NA|NA|TRBV14|TRBJ1-4
TGTGCCAGCAGCAGAGGGCCTCTGGCCCGGGAAAAACTGTTTTTT
CASSRGPLAREKLFF
>once|NA|TRBV27|TRBJ1-3
TGTGCCAGCAGTTCTGGAGGGACTGGAAACACCATATATTTT
CASSSGGTGNTIYF